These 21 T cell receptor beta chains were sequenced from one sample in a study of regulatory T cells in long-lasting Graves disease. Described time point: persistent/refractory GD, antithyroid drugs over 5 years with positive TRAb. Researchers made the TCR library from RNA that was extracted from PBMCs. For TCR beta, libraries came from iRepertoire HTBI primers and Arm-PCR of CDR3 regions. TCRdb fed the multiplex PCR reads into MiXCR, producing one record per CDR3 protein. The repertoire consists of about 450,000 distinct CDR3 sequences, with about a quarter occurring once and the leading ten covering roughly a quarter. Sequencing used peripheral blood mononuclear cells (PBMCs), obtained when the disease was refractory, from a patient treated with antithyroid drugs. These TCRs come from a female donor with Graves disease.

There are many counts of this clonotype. CDR3 residues: CASSLDAGSYEQYF. The CDR3 DNA follows: TGTGCCAGCAGTTTAGACGCGGGGTCCTACGAGCAGTACTTC. The chain carries TRBV12-3 or TRBV12-4 and TRBJ2-7, with D maybe TRBD2 (6 bases). The CDR3 is 14 residues long. With 1 base removed from V and 1 base from J, the gap between germline ends came to 8 bases.

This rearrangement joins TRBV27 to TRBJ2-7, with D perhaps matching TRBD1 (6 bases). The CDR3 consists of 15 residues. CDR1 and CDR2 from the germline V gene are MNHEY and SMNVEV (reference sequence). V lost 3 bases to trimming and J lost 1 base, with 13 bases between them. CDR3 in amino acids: CASSLKTQGSYEQYF. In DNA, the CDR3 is TGTGCCAGCAGTTTGAAAACACAGGGTTCCTACGAGCAGTACTTC.

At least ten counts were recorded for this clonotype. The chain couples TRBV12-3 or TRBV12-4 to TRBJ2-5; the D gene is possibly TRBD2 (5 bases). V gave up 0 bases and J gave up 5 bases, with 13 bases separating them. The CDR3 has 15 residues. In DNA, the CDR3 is TGTGCCAGCAGTTTAGCGGGAGTAAGGACCGAGACCCAGTACTTC. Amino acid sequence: CASSLAGVRTETQYF.

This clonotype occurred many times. CDR3: CASSLRGNTGELFF. In DNA form, the CDR3 reads TGCGCCAGCAGCTTGAGAGGGAACACCGGGGAGCTGTTTTTT. This sequence joins TRBV5-1 and TRBJ2-2; the D is unclear. Germline CDR1 SGHRS, CDR2 YFSETQ. V shed 1 base and J shed 1 base, with 5 bases lying between them. CDR3 length equals 14 residues.

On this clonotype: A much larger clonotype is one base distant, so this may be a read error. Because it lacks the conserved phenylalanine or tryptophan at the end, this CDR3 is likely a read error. This chain's CDR3 is CASSSAGRYEQYS. CDR3 sequence (DNA): TGTGCCAGCAGTTCCGCCGGGAGATACGAGCAGTACTCC. The chain couples TRBV12-3 or TRBV12-4 to TRBJ2-7, with D perhaps matching TRBD2 (6 bases). This CDR3 has 13 residues. Trimming stripped 4 bases from V and 4 bases from J, with 11 bases between.

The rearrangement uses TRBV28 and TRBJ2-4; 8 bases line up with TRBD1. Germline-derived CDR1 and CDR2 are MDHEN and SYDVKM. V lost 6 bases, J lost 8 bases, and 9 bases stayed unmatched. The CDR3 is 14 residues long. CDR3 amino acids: CASSLDRVSDIQYF. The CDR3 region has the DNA TGTGCCAGCAGCCTGGACAGGGTTTCGGACATTCAGTACTTC.

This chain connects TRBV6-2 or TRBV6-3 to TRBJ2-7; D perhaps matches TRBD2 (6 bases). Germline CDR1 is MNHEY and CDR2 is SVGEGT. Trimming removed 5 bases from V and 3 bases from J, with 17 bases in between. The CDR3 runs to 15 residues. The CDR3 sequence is CASSEGTPLFYEQYF. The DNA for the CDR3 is TGTGCCAGCAGTGAAGGGACTCCGCTATTCTACGAGCAGTACTTC.

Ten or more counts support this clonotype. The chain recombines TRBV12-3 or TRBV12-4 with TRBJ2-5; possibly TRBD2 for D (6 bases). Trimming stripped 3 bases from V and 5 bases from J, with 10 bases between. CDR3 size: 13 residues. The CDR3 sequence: CASSFAGTETQYF. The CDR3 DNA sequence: TGTGCCAGCAGTTTCGCGGGGACCGAGACCCAGTACTTC.

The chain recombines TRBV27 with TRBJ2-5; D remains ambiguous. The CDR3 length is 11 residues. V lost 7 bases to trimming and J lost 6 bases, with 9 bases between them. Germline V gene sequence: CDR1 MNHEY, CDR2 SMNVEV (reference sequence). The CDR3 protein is CASKLGQTQYF. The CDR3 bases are TGTGCCAGCAAATTAGGACAGACCCAGTACTTC.

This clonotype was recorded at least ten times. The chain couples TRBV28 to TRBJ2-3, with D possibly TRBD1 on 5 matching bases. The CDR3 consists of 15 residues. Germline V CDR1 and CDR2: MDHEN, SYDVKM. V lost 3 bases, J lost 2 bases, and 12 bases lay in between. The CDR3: CASSLTAADTDTQYF. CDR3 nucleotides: TGTGCCAGCAGTTTGACAGCCGCAGACACAGATACGCAGTATTTT. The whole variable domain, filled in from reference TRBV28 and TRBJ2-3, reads DVKVTQSSRYLVKRTGEKVFLECVQDMDHENMFWYRQDPGLGLRLIYFSYDVKMKEKGDIPEGYSVSREKKERFSLILESASTNQTSMYLCASSLTAADTDTQYFGPGTRLTVL.

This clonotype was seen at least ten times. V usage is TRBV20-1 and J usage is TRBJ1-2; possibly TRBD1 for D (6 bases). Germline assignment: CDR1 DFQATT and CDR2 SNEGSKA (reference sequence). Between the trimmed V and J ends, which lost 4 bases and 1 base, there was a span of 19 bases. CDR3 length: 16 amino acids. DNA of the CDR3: TGCAGTGCTATCCCCTCTGCAGGACAGAATAACTATGGCTACACCTTC. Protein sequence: CSAIPSAGQNNYGYTF.

The CDR3 reads CASRQSSESNQPQHF. The CDR3 nucleotides read TGCGCCAGCAGACAATCATCAGAAAGCAATCAGCCCCAGCATTTT. The chain recombines TRBV5-1 with TRBJ1-5; D is unresolved. V gave up 5 bases and J gave up 1 base, with 13 bases separating them. Per the germline V gene, CDR1 is SGHRS and CDR2 is YFSETQ. CDR3 length: 15 residues. Full variable domain (rest looked up from reference TRBV5-1 and TRBJ1-5): KAGVTQTPRYLIKTRGQQVTLSCSPISGHRSVSWYQQTPGQGLQFLFEYFSETQRNKGNFPGRFSGRQFSNSRSEMNVSTLELGDSALYLCASRQSSESNQPQHFGDGTRLSIL.

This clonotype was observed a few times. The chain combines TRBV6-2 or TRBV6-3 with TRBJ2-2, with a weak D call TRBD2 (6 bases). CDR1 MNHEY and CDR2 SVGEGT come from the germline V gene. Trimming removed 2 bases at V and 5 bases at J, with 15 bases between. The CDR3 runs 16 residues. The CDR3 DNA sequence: TGTGCCAGCAGTTACATGCGGCCCCGGGGGACCGGGGAGCTGTTTTTT. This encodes CASSYMRPRGTGELFF.

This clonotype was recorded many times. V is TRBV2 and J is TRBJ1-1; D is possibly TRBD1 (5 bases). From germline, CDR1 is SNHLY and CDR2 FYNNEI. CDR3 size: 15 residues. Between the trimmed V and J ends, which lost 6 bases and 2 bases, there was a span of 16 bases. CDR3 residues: CASRRTGSVNTEAFF. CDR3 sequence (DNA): TGTGCCAGCAGAAGAACAGGATCGGTAAACACTGAAGCTTTCTTT.

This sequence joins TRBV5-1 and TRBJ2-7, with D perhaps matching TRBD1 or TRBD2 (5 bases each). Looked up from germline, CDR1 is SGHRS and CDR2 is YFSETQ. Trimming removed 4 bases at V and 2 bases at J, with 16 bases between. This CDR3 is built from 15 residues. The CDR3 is CASSPLGARTYEQYF. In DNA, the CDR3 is TGCGCCAGCAGCCCCCTCGGGGCCAGGACCTACGAGCAGTACTTC.

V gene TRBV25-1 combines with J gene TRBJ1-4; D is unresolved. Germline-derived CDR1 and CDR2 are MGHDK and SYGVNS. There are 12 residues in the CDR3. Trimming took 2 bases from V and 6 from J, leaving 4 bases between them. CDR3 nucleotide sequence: TGTGCCAGCAGTGAAACGGATGAAAAACTGTTTTTT. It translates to CASSETDEKLFF.

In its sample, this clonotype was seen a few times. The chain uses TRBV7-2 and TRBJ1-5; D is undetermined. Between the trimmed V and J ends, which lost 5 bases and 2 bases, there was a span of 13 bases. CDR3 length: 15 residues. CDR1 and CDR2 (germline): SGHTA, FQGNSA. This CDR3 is CASSRGGRRNQPQHF. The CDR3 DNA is TGTGCCAGCAGCCGAGGAGGCAGACGCAATCAGCCCCAGCATTTT.

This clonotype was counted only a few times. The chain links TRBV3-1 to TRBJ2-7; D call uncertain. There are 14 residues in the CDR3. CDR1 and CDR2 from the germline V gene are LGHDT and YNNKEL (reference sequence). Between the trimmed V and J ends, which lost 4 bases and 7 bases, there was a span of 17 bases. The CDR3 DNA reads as TGTGCCAGCAGCCCCGTACCGCGAGGATGGGAGCAGTACTTC. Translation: CASSPVPRGWEQYF.

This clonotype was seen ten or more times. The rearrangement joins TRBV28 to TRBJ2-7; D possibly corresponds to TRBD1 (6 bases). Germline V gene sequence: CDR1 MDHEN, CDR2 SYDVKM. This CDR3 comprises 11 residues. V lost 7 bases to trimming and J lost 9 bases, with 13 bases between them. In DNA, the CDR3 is TGTGCCAGCATACAGGGCCGGGTGCAGTACTTC. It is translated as CASIQGRVQYF.

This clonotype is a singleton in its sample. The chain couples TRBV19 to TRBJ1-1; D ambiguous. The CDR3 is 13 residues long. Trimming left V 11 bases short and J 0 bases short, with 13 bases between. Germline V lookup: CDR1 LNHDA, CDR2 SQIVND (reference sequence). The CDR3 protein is CAGKQFLNTEAFF. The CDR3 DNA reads TGTGCCGGTAAACAGTTTCTGAACACTGAAGCTTTCTTT.

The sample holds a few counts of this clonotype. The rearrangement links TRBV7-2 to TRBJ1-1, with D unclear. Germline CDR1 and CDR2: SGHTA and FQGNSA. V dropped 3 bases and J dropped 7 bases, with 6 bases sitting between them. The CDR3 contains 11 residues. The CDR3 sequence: CASSLWGEAFF. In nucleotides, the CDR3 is TGTGCCAGCAGCTTGTGGGGTGAAGCTTTCTTT.